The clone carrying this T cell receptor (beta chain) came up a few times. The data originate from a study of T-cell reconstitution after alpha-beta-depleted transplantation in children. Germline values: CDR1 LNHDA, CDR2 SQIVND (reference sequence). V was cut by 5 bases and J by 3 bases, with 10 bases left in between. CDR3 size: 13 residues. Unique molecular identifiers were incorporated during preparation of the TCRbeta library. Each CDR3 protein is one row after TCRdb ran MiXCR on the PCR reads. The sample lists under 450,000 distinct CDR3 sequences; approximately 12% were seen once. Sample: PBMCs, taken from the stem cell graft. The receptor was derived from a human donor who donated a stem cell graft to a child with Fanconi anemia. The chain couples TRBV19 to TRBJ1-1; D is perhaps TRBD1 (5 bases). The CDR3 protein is CASSWQGYTEAFF. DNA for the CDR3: TGTGCCAGTAGTTGGCAGGGCTACACTGAAGCTTTCTTT.